This T cell receptor (beta chain) was retrieved from a study of OX40 agonist ivuxolimab in advanced cancers. With respect to the entire study: The costimulatory receptor OX40 (CD134) was targeted by ivuxolimab, a fully human IgG2 agonistic monoclonal antibody. Of the approximately 54 patients in dose escalation, some 20 had hepatocellular carcinoma, some 15 had melanoma, 9 had renal cell carcinoma and 9 had head and neck cancer. Prior anti-PD-1, anti-PD-L1 or anti-CTLA-4 therapy was permitted, and about two fifths of dose-escalation patients had received checkpoint inhibitors. Peripheral TCRbeta sequencing aimed to test whether ivuxolimab altered TCR sequence diversity and caused clonal T-cell expansion. Intravenous ivuxolimab was administered to patients every 2 weeks at six dose levels: 0.01, 0.1, 0.3, 1.5, 3 and 10 mg/kg. The paper describes the monotherapy dose-escalation part (N ≈ 49 patients) of the phase I trial of ivuxolimab. Partial responses occurred in three dose-escalation patients: two with cutaneous melanoma and one with hepatocellular carcinoma. A male proportion of roughly 85% and a mean age of about 60 years, ranging from 23 to 79, were recorded for the dose-escalation cohort. Broad study findings and their caveats: The antigen specificity of the peripheral T cells that underwent clonal expansion was not determined. Clonal expansion of both CD4+ and CD8+ blood T cells was observed from baseline to week 6 at doses 0.1 to 3.0 mg/kg. After ivuxolimab, more expanded clones were found on average in CD8+ T cells than in CD4+ T cells. Low levels of normalized T-cell clonal expansion were also shown by some nonresponding patients. In partial responders in the 0.1-3.0 mg/kg groups, normalized peripheral clonal expansion was found to be among the lowest, especially among CD8+ T cells.

Genomic DNA was isolated from the sorted cells so that the TCRbeta CDR3 region could be sequenced. The immunoSEQ Assay was used for sequencing of TCRbeta CDR3 regions. TCRdb carries this immuneACCESS record with in-frame sequences only. Its versions omit some clonotypes, under half of them owing to an unresolved V gene in the studies checked, with the rest unexplained. The sample records about 66,000 clones, more than 75% of which are singletons. The ten largest clones take up about 0.68% of the sample. The trial excluded patients who had a history of autoimmune disease or who were on systemic immunosuppression. In every dose cohort, peripheral blood was drawn for TCR sequencing at baseline, cycle 4 day 1, and cycle 7 day 1. The samples were taken from a phase I, first-in-human, multicenter, open-label dose-escalation trial of ivuxolimab. Adults with locally advanced or metastatic melanoma, renal cell carcinoma, hepatocellular carcinoma or head and neck squamous cell carcinoma were enrolled in the trial. Before TCR sequencing, CD4+ T cells and CD8+ T cells from peripheral blood were sorted into separate populations.

For this clone: Its recognized antigen is unknown. No per-base quality is available; no much larger clone lies one base away.

This receptor was taken from an adult with an advanced solid tumor such as melanoma, head and neck, liver or kidney cancer. The sample in question was CD4+ or CD8+ T cells sorted from blood, obtained in a trial of the OX40 agonist ivuxolimab.

For the CDR3, the sequence is CASTRGDQPQHF. The DNA sequence follows: TGTGCCAGTACCCGGGGGGATCAGCCCCAGCATTTT. The sequence is built from TRBV28 and TRBJ1-5, with TRBD1 perhaps the D gene, on 5 matching bases. The CDR3 covers 12 residues, taking in both the cysteine and the phenylalanine. Kept here is only the CDR3 DNA, which spans 36 bases and is read in frame from base 1. At the junction V is shortened by 9 bases and J by 5 bases, with 11 bases in between. The germline V gene specifies MDHEN as CDR1 and SYDVKM as CDR2.